This T cell receptor beta chain is drawn from a study of shared clonotypes between healthy human individuals (dated by TCRdb to 2019 to 2021). Turning to the overall study: The cohort comprised two women and three men aged 18 to 49 years. For each donor, CD4 naive and CD4 memory were each given three plates, CD8 naive was given two plates, and CD8 memory was given one plate. The study deeply sequenced blood TCR repertoires of several healthy adults to estimate repertoire size and the extent of clonotype sharing between individuals. Different laboratories and diverse techniques were used to prepare libraries and sequence TCR repertoires, to increase sequencing depth and limit assay-specific biases. Per donor, leukapheresis produced somewhere between about 0.9 and 10 billion PBMCs.

Donors were healthy HIV-negative adults with no recently reported acute infections or vaccinations. Only Caucasian adults living in Nashville, Tennessee, USA were represented among the donors. CD4+ T cells were enriched through magnetic negative selection, after which naive cells were positively selected on CD45RA and the remaining negative fraction served as the memory subset. Blood was obtained by leukapheresis, after which PBMCs were separated by Ficoll-Histopaque density gradient centrifugation and cryopreserved in liquid nitrogen vapor phase. Analytical flow cytometry was used to check the purity and quantity of every magnetically sorted T cell population. From each sorted fraction, genomic DNA was isolated and quantified by UV absorbance on a Nanodrop 2000c. Using the deep immunoSEQ assay, TCR CDR3 regions were amplified from genomic DNA by multiplex PCR. For each cell subset, the extracted genomic DNA was distributed evenly across all wells of several immunoSEQ 96-well plates, and each plate served as one replicate. Each replicate PCR for sorted subsets received about 200 ng genomic DNA, equal to about 30,000 T cell genomes. Purified libraries were measured with a Qubit 3.0 fluorometer, size-checked on a Bioanalyzer 2100, and measured again with the KAPA Library Quantification kit. Every immunoSEQ 96-well plate was sequenced on a separate single-read 150-cycle Illumina NextSeq 550 flow cell. Per the original workflow: Because the immunoSEQ output held only junctional sequences and lacked quality scores, the filtering could not match the filtering applied to full-length reads. Sequences were annotated with PyIR, a Python wrapper for IgBLAST v1.9, and V/J genes and CDR3 were assigned using IMGT germline references. Reads with weak V/J assignments (E-value above 1e-6), missing CDR3, stop codons, out-of-frame junctions, or ambiguous translated residues were removed. V3J clonotypes were defined as sequences sharing an identical inferred V gene, J gene, and CDR3 amino acid sequence. Percentage overlap between repertoires was computed as shared unique clonotypes divided by the size of the smaller repertoire. RTK rarefaction, the Chao1 estimator, and Recon v2.1 estimates of unobserved clonotypes were used to assess repertoire richness. Generation probabilities were computed with OLGA for all TCRbeta clonotypes obtained by the gDNA method from four donors. TCRdb holds this immuneACCESS table with in-frame rearrangements only. Some clones are missing; in checked studies, unresolved V genes explain under half, and the rest has no known cause. The D gene and trimming were derived from the DNA, and the V and J assignments and clone size from that table. This sample is represented by under 1,900,000 clones; roughly 98.5% of them were singletons. Together, the top ten hold around 0.33% of the sample.

The study at large found these results: Incomplete sequencing was indicated by rarefaction of sorted-subset datasets, despite the large sequencing depth. Sampling was restricted to blood, and TCR repertoires in tissue are likely to differ from TCR repertoires in blood. When a handful of donors were compared, the shared fraction of clonotypes was about 5.4% for naive CD4, around 3.5% for naive CD8, 2% to 2.5% for memory CD4, and 0.4% for memory CD8. Because the study included only a small number of donors, the genetic and exposure-history diversity represented was limited. Pairwise subsampling led to the expectation that sequencing depth would affect the degree of clonotype sharing among donors. Clonotypes shared by all four sorted-subset donors showed higher generation probabilities than non-shared clonotypes. Estimated clonotype richness was generally larger for naive than for memory subsets.

Only one count was recorded for this clone. The clone's antigen remains unknown. Per-base qualities were not stored, and no clone one base away is much larger. The material sequenced was naive CD4+ T cells sorted from blood. The intended sense of this specimen's cell subset or site label: CD45RA+ positively selected. The TCR originated in a man aged 25 to 45 in good health.

The CDR3 sequence is CASSLEPTDTQYF. The sequence in DNA is TGTGCCAGCAGCTTAGAGCCCACAGATACGCAGTATTTT. Recombination joined TRBV7-7 with TRBJ2-3; the D gene lacks a confident call. Trimming takes 1 base from V and 2 bases from J, and the germline ends sit 4 bases apart. From cysteine to phenylalanine, the CDR3 is 13 amino acids long. Only the CDR3 DNA stays, 39 bases, in frame from base 1. CDR1 SSHAT and CDR2 FNYEAQ were looked up in the germline V gene (reference sequence).